The 27 T cell receptor beta chains below come from one sample, sequenced in a study of blood T cell repertoires in COVID-19. The method was immunoSEQ multiplex PCR; TCRdb's version includes in-frame clones alone and lacks a portion of them. The table lists over 50,000 clones, roughly 86% of them singletons. Material: peripheral blood. The receptors here all came from a man between 65 and 85 years old with active COVID-19.

The V gene is TRBV2, the J gene TRBJ2-2, with 8 bases lining up with TRBD1. There are 16 residues in the CDR3. With 6 bases clipped from V and 6 bases from J, the junction kept 12 bases outside the gene matches. Per germline, CDR1 SNHLY and CDR2 FYNNEI. This chain's CDR3 is CASSLGGRGRPGELFF. In DNA, the CDR3 is TGTGCCAGCAGCCTAGGGGGCAGGGGGCGCCCCGGGGAGCTGTTTTTT.

V gene TRBV6-4 combines with J gene TRBJ2-1; tentative D call: TRBD2 (6 bases). The germline V gene encodes CDR1 MRHNA and CDR2 SNTAGT. The CDR3 is made up of 16 amino acids. V lost 0 bases, J lost 9 bases, and 18 bases lay in between. CDR3 loop: CASSDSGGAGRIEQFF. The CDR3 nucleotides are TGTGCCAGCAGTGACTCAGGAGGGGCGGGCCGAATTGAGCAGTTCTTC.

This clone was seen once. The rearrangement joins TRBV6-1 to TRBJ1-6; 10 nucleotides agree with TRBD1. The CDR3 runs 18 residues. Germline V gives CDR1 MNHNS, CDR2 SASEGT. Trimming at V came to 0 bases and at J to 8 bases, leaving 10 bases not matched to a gene. DNA for the CDR3: TGTGCCAGCAGTGAAGCGCGCTTCGGGACAGGGGAGTATTCACCCCTCCACTTT. The encoded protein is CASSEARFGTGEYSPLHF.

This clone was recorded once. The chain carries TRBV5-4 and TRBJ1-6; D gene ambiguous. Germline assignment: CDR1 SGHNT and CDR2 YYREEE (reference sequence). Trimming removed 0 bases at V and 10 bases at J, with 11 bases between. The CDR3 consists of 14 residues. This chain's CDR3 is CASSLGQVGSPLHF. The DNA of the CDR3 is TGTGCCAGCAGCTTGGGGCAGGTTGGATCACCCCTCCACTTT.

The chain uses TRBV18 and TRBJ1-5, with a possible D match to TRBD1 (5 bases). The V gene's germline CDR1 is KGHSH and CDR2 LQKENI. The CDR3 runs 15 residues. The V end lost 3 bases, the J end lost 5 bases, and 14 bases lay between the germline ends. The CDR3 region has the DNA TGTGCCAGCTCACCGGGGGGGATTAAGGATCAGCCCCAGCATTTT. This encodes CASSPGGIKDQPQHF.

This chain links TRBV6-4 with TRBJ1-2; TRBD1 aligns across 9 bases. The CDR3 length is 13 residues. Germline V lookup: CDR1 MRHNA, CDR2 SNTAGT. With 5 bases clipped from V and 7 bases from J, the junction kept 5 bases outside the gene matches. Written as DNA, the CDR3 is TGTGCCAGCAGTTTAGGACAGGGGCTTGGCTACACCTTC. Translation gives CASSLGQGLGYTF.

The rearrangement uses TRBV6-5 and TRBJ1-6, with TRBD1 matching 7 bases. This CDR3 has 15 residues. J lost 4 bases, V lost 8 bases, and 8 bases had no gene match. Per germline, CDR1 MNHEY and CDR2 SVGAGI. The CDR3 DNA follows: TGTGCCAGCTTCAGCGGACAGGCATATAATTCACCCCTCCACTTT. Translation gives CASFSGQAYNSPLHF.

The V call is TRBV4-2, the J call TRBJ1-4; 8 bases are a match to TRBD1. V lost 3 bases to trimming and J lost 0 bases; unmatched junction nucleotides: 3. The CDR3 spans 16 residues. CDR1 is LGHNA, CDR2 YNFKEQ, per germline. The DNA for the CDR3 is TGTGCCAGCAGCCAGTCACAGGGGGCAACTAATGAAAAACTGTTTTTT. Translating gives CASSQSQGATNEKLFF.

The chain joins TRBV6-2 or TRBV6-3 to TRBJ1-5; possible D gene TRBD1, 5 bases. With 4 bases removed from V and 7 bases from J, the gap between germline ends came to 8 bases. In germline, CDR1 is MNHEY, CDR2 SVGEGT. This CDR3 is built from 12 residues. For the CDR3, the DNA is TGTGCCAGCAGTTCCAGGGTCCAGCCCCAGCATTTT. It specifies CASSSRVQPQHF.

This chain links TRBV7-9 with TRBJ1-5, with TRBD1 identical over 9 bases. The CDR3 sequence is 16 residues long. V lost 4 bases to trimming and J lost 0 bases; unmatched junction nucleotides: 4. Germline lookup yields CDR1 SEHNR and CDR2 FQNEAQ (reference sequence). Here the CDR3 DNA reads TGTGCCAGCAGCTCCTGGACAGGGGTTAGCAATCAGCCCCAGCATTTT. This translates into CASSSWTGVSNQPQHF.

This clone was seen a single time. The J gene is TRBJ2-5, the V gene TRBV1; whether TRBD2, the table's D call, matches the DNA was not checked. TRBV1 is a pseudogene segment. The CDR3 contains 18 residues. CDR3 DNA sequence: TGCACCAGCAGCCAAGATCCCAGCGCGGGATGGGCCCAAGAGACCCAGTACTTC. Residues: CTSSQDPSAGWAQETQYF.

In its sample, this clone was seen a few times. A junction end diverges from the germline sequence, so it may reflect a read error. This sequence joins TRBV7-7 and TRBJ2-5, with D maybe TRBD1 (5 bases). This CDR3 comprises 15 residues. Germline V lookup: CDR1 SSHAT, CDR2 FNYEAQ (reference sequence). The CDR3 here is CASSSGLQQGETQYF. The CDR3 coding sequence is TGTGCTAGCAGCTCTGGGCTCCAGCAGGGAGAGACCCAGTACTTC.

A remark on this clone: The junction shows a germline mismatch at one end, possibly a read error. This sequence joins TRBV6-1 and TRBJ1-5; 12 nucleotides line up with TRBD1. The CDR3 extends over 17 amino acids. Germline V CDR1 and CDR2: MNHNS, SASEGT. Written as DNA, the CDR3 is TGTGCCGGCAGTGAGGGGACAGGGGGCCCCTTTAATCAGCCCCAGCATTTT. It is translated as CAGSEGTGGPFNQPQHF.

The chain joins TRBV18 to TRBJ1-1; tentatively, D is TRBD1 (6 bases). The CDR3 loop spans 14 amino acids. Germline-derived CDR1 and CDR2 are KGHSH and LQKENI. V was pared by 0 bases and J by 11 bases, with 16 bases between. The CDR3 bases are TGTGCCAGCTCACCACCTGGTCAGGGGACGGCTGCTTTCTTT. Protein product: CASSPPGQGTAAFF.

Note on this clone: The sample contains more than one DNA sequence encoding this CDR3. The chain couples TRBV6-5 to TRBJ2-1, with D perhaps TRBD2 (5 bases). CDR1 MNHEY and CDR2 SVGAGI come from the germline V gene. The CDR3 is 13 amino acids. Between the trimmed V and J ends, which lost 4 bases and 6 bases, there was a span of 10 bases. Here the CDR3 reads CASSSWAGNEQFF. CDR3 DNA sequence: TGTGCCAGCAGTTCGTGGGCGGGCAATGAGCAGTTCTTC.

V usage is TRBV27 and J usage is TRBJ2-5; TRBD2 agrees at 11 bases. The CDR3 runs 17 residues. Trimming took 4 bases from V and 1 from J; bases not matched to a gene: 8. CDR1 and CDR2 (germline): MNHEY, SMNVEV (reference sequence). Written as DNA, the CDR3 is TGTGCCAGCAGTTCCATCAGACTAGCGGGGAGCCAAGAGACCCAGTACTTC. Translated, it gives CASSSIRLAGSQETQYF.

The CDR3 sequence is CASSEARAGETQYF. DNA of the CDR3: TGCGCCAGCAGCGAGGCCAGAGCGGGGGAGACCCAGTACTTC. The chain employs TRBV5-1 and TRBJ2-5; 7 bases agree with TRBD2. The CDR3 is 14 residues long. Trimming removed 4 bases from V and 5 bases from J; junction bases left unmatched: 8. The germline V gene encodes CDR1 SGHRS and CDR2 YFSETQ.

The chain joins TRBV5-8 to TRBJ2-3; TRBD1 agrees at 11 bases. The length of the CDR3 is 15 residues. Germline CDR1 reads SGHTS; CDR2 reads YDEGEE. V dropped 4 bases and J dropped 3; count of bases not matched to a gene: 4. This chain's CDR3 is CASSLGTGGTDTQYF. CDR3 nucleotides: TGTGCCAGCAGCCTCGGGACAGGGGGGACAGATACGCAGTATTTT.

In DNA, the CDR3 is TGTGCCAGCTCACCCGGGAGGGGAAGCTCCTACGAGCAGTACTTC. This gives the protein CASSPGRGSSYEQYF. The V gene is TRBV18, the J gene TRBJ2-7; 8 positions agree with TRBD2. Germline V gene data show CDR1 as KGHSH and CDR2 as LQKENI. This CDR3 is 15 amino acids long. Losses at the gene ends were 3 bases for V and 0 bases for J; bases not matched to a gene: 4.

This CDR3 reads CASTLRGAGAKGNTQYF. The DNA for the CDR3 is TGTGCCAGCACCCTCCGGGGAGCGGGGGCAAAGGGGAATACGCAGTATTTT. The chain recombines TRBV28 with TRBJ2-3; 8 bases align to TRBD2. Germline CDR1 is MDHEN and CDR2 is SYDVKM. J lost 7 bases, V lost 7 bases, and 19 bases had no gene match. This CDR3 spans 17 amino acids.

J is TRBJ2-2 and V is TRBV7-8; TRBD1 might be the D (6 bases). Between the trimmed V and J ends, which lost 3 bases and 2 bases, there was a span of 10 bases. The CDR3 is made up of 15 amino acids. From germline, CDR1 is SGHVS and CDR2 FQNEAQ. CDR3: CASSFWTANTGELFF. The CDR3 DNA reads TGTGCCAGCAGCTTCTGGACAGCCAACACCGGGGAGCTGTTTTTT.

This chain joins TRBV5-1 and TRBJ1-4; D perhaps matches TRBD1 (6 bases). CDR1 is SGHRS, CDR2 YFSETQ, per germline. V lost 4 bases and J 0 bases, leaving 7 bases between the germline ends. This CDR3 has 14 amino acids. Here the CDR3 reads CASSRTATNEKLFF. The CDR3 nucleotides are TGCGCCAGCAGCCGGACAGCAACTAATGAAAAACTGTTTTTT.

The chain couples TRBV5-1 to TRBJ1-2, with 10 bases matching TRBD1. J was trimmed by 7 bases and V by 0 bases; bases with no gene match: 6. The CDR3 has 15 amino acids. CDR1 SGHRS and CDR2 YFSETQ come from the germline V gene. Here the CDR3 reads CASSLDGQGVRGYTF. CDR3 in DNA: TGCGCCAGCAGCTTGGACGGACAGGGGGTCCGTGGCTACACCTTC.

This clone was recorded many times. The chain carries TRBV11-2 and TRBJ2-7, with TRBD1 as a possible D gene (5 bases). CDR3 length: 13 amino acids. Germline V gives CDR1 SGHAT, CDR2 FQNNGV. With 3 bases removed from V and 5 bases from J, the gap between germline ends came to 11 bases. Here the CDR3 DNA reads TGTGCCAGCAGCTTGGTGGGGCAGAACGAGCAGTACTTC. Its protein is CASSLVGQNEQYF.

This rearrangement joins TRBV9 to TRBJ2-7; possibly TRBD2 for D (6 bases). Between the trimmed V and J ends, which lost 5 bases and 1 base, there was a span of 7 bases. The CDR3 contains 12 residues. Germline V lookup: CDR1 SGDLS, CDR2 YYNGEE. The CDR3 is CASSGGSYEQYF. The DNA of the CDR3 is TGTGCCAGCAGTGGGGGGTCCTACGAGCAGTACTTC.

This clone was recorded a few times. The V call is TRBV6-5, the J call TRBJ2-2; 8 bases line up with TRBD1. Germline CDR1 and CDR2: MNHEY and SVGAGI. The V and J ends lost 6 bases and 5 bases, in that order; junction bases with no gene match: 8. This CDR3 has 15 residues. The CDR3 DNA reads TGTGCCAGCAGCACGCGGGACAGGAGAACCGGGGAGCTGTTTTTT. Translating it yields CASSTRDRRTGELFF.

The rearrangement uses TRBV15 and TRBJ1-1, with a tentative D call TRBD1 (5 bases). The V end lost 0 bases, the J end lost 0 bases, and 8 bases lay between the germline ends. Germline values: CDR1 LNHNV, CDR2 YYDKDF (reference sequence). The CDR3 sequence is 15 residues long. Here the CDR3 DNA reads TGTGCCACCAGCAGAGAAGGGGCCATGAACACTGAAGCTTTCTTT. It codes for CATSREGAMNTEAFF.